One sample yielded the 5 T cell receptor beta chains listed below, sequenced in a study of T cell responses to AZD1222 COVID-19 vaccine. This table comes from immunoSEQ multiplex PCR, and its TCRdb copy is limited to in-frame clones, with some not included. The sample consists of over 150,000 clones, 92% of them appearing once. Material: peripheral blood, obtained on day 0 of MenACWY control vaccination. The receptors originated from an adult in good health.

The J gene is TRBJ1-3, the V gene TRBV9; D is unclear. Trimming cost V 4 bases and J 2 bases, with 10 bases left between them. The CDR3 spans 14 residues. Germline loops: CDR1 SGDLS, CDR2 YYNGEE. CDR3 protein: CASSTPLTGNTIYF. In nucleotides, the CDR3 is TGTGCCAGCAGCACCCCCCTCACTGGAAACACCATATATTTT. Using reference TRBV9 and TRBJ1-3 for the parts outside the CDR3, the full variable domain is DSGVTQTPKHLITATGQRVTLRCSPRSGDLSVYWYQQSLDQGLQFLIQYYNGEERAKGNILERFSAQQFPDLHSELNLSSLELGDSALYFCASSTPLTGNTIYFGEGSWLTVV.

V is TRBV19 and J is TRBJ2-1; 13 bases fit TRBD2. The CDR3 extends over 18 amino acids. Losses at the gene ends were 4 bases for V and 3 bases for J; bases not matched to a gene: 9. CDR1 and CDR2 from the germline V gene are LNHDA and SQIVND (reference sequence). CDR3 sequence reads: CASSRLGTSGKLYNEQFF. Here the CDR3 DNA reads TGTGCCAGTAGTAGACTCGGGACTAGCGGGAAGCTCTACAATGAGCAGTTCTTC.

This chain uses TRBV15 with TRBJ1-1; a weak D match, TRBD1 (5 bases). Between the trimmed V and J ends, which lost 2 bases and 2 bases, there was a span of 12 bases. CDR1 and CDR2 from the germline V gene are LNHNV and YYDKDF (reference sequence). This CDR3 contains 15 residues. CDR3 bases: TGTGCCACCAGCAGAATGGGGGACGGTAACACTGAAGCTTTCTTT. Translation: CATSRMGDGNTEAFF.

The CDR3 reads CASSLNADTQYF. Written as DNA, the CDR3 is TGTGCCAGCAGTTTAAATGCAGATACGCAGTATTTT. The genes are TRBV27 and TRBJ2-3, with D hard to call. Germline V lookup: CDR1 MNHEY, CDR2 SMNVEV (reference sequence). This CDR3 comprises 12 residues. Deletions cut 2 bases from V and 4 bases from J, with 4 bases between.

The rearrangement joins TRBV21-1 to TRBJ1-2; the D call of TRBD1 is as the table states it, not checked on the DNA. TRBV21-1 is noted as a pseudogene. The CDR3 totals 16 residues. In DNA form, the CDR3 reads TGTGCCAGCAGCAAAGGGAGTGCAGGGCTTAACTATGGCTACACCTTC. Protein product: CASSKGSAGLNYGYTF.